This entry concerns a single T cell receptor beta chain. This sample includes further DNA sequences coding for the same CDR3. The sample belongs to a study of blood T cell repertoires in COVID-19. The assay was immunoSEQ multiplex PCR, and TCRdb's table has in-frame clones only and misses some. This table has 95,000 to 150,000 clones, over 75% appearing once. The CDR3 runs 13 residues. V was shortened by 4 bases and J by 5 bases, with 12 bases between the two germline ends. Germline loops: CDR1 SGHNT, CDR2 YYREEE (reference sequence). This TCR derives from a man between 60 and 75 years old with acute or convalescent COVID-19. The specimen sequenced was peripheral blood. The chain recombines TRBV5-4 with TRBJ2-5; TRBD1 might be the D (6 bases). CDR3 residues: CASSPTGSETQYF. CDR3 coding DNA: TGTGCCAGCAGCCCGACAGGTTCCGAGACCCAGTACTTC. The whole variable domain, remainder taken from reference TRBV5-4 and TRBJ2-5, is ETGVTQSPTHLIKTRGQQVTLRCSSQSGHNTVSWYQQALGQGPQFIFQYYREEENGRGNFPPRFSGLQFPNYSSELNVNALELDDSALYLCASSPTGSETQYFGPGTRLLVL.